These 5 T cell receptor beta chains were sequenced from one sample in a study of blood T cell repertoires in COVID-19. The table came from immunoSEQ multiplex PCR; TCRdb's copy has only in-frame clones and leaves some out. Found here are 150,000 to 200,000 clones, about 85% of them singletons; the top ten hold 20% to 25%. Sequencing used peripheral blood. Source of these receptors: a man in his fifties or sixties with active or convalescent COVID-19.

This clone showed up just once. The chain uses TRBV3-1 (or the pseudogene TRBV3-2) and TRBJ1-4; D remains ambiguous. The germline V gene has CDR1 LGHDT and CDR2 YNNKEL (reference sequence). This CDR3 is built from 14 residues. Trimming stripped 1 base from V and 8 bases from J, with 11 bases between. CDR3 sequence reads: CASSQAGGGEKLFF. CDR3 bases: TGTGCCAGCAGCCAAGCAGGAGGAGGCGAAAAACTGTTTTTT.

The rearrangement joins TRBV19 to TRBJ2-1; TRBD1 aligns across 7 bases. CDR3 length: 13 residues. The V segment lost 9 bases and the J segment 7 bases; nucleotides outside the gene matches: 9. The germline V gene has CDR1 LNHDA and CDR2 SQIVND (reference sequence). The CDR3 here is CASLDRVFNEQFF. DNA of the CDR3: TGTGCCAGCCTTGACAGGGTTTTTAATGAGCAGTTCTTC. Combining the CDR3 with reference TRBV19 and TRBJ2-1 gives the whole variable domain DGGITQSPKYLFRKEGQNVTLSCEQNLNHDAMYWYRQDPGQGLRLIYYSQIVNDFQKGDIAEGYSVSREKKESFPLTVTSAQKNPTAFYLCASLDRVFNEQFFGPGTRLTVL.

The chain links TRBV7-9 to TRBJ1-2, with D possibly TRBD1 on 6 matching bases. V gave up 5 bases and J gave up 6 bases, with 19 bases separating them. This CDR3 has 15 amino acids. Germline lookup yields CDR1 SEHNR and CDR2 FQNEAQ (reference sequence). CDR3 residues: CASSTTGTTSHGYTF. The CDR3 DNA sequence: TGTGCCAGCAGCACCACCGGGACAACTTCCCATGGCTACACCTTC.

The chain recombines TRBV21-1 with TRBJ2-2; the D segment call TRBD1 is taken from the table without a DNA check. TRBV21-1 is a documented pseudogene. The CDR3 is 17 residues long. DNA of the CDR3: TGTGCCAGCAGCAAAGGCAGGACAGGGGGTCCCACCGGGGAGCTGTTTTTT. Protein: CASSKGRTGGPTGELFF.

The chain employs TRBV5-1 and TRBJ1-4, with a tentative D call TRBD1 (5 bases). The ends were cut back, 4 bases at V and 8 bases at J, with 15 bases in the middle. CDR1 is SGHRS, CDR2 YFSETQ, per germline. This CDR3 contains 14 residues. The CDR3 sequence is CASSLGTQGEKLFF. The CDR3, as DNA: TGCGCCAGCAGCCTCGGGACTCAAGGGGAAAAACTGTTTTTT.